This T cell receptor (beta chain) stems from a study of T cell repertoires in cytomegalovirus infection. There are many counts of this clonotype. One entry per CDR3 protein results from TCRdb running MiXCR on the reads. The sample includes 480,000 or so distinct CDR3 sequences, about 11% of them seen just once. The germline CDR1 and CDR2 sequences are MNHEY and SVGAGI. The CDR3 consists of 13 residues. Between the trimmed V and J ends, which lost 6 bases and 1 base, there was a span of 10 bases. This sequence was found in a human donor in good health (CMV status not recorded). Some clones in this sample may be carry-over from other donors' samples. V usage is TRBV6-5 and J usage is TRBJ2-7; D is possibly TRBD1 or TRBD2 (5 bases each). Sequencing was done on a sample of PBMCs. CDR3 sequence: CASRGEGSYEQYF. The CDR3 DNA reads TGTGCCAGCAGGGGCGAGGGGTCCTACGAGCAGTACTTC.